This TCR beta chain is from a study of blood T cell repertoires in COVID-19. The CDR3 spans 15 residues. V gave up 3 bases and J gave up 5 bases, with 19 bases separating them. Germline V CDR1 and CDR2: GTSNPN, SVGIG (reference sequence). The table came from immunoSEQ multiplex PCR; TCRdb's copy has only in-frame clones and leaves some out. The sample yields about 140,000 clones, about 86% seen once. The receptor was derived from a woman between 55 and 75 years old with acute or convalescent COVID-19. This rearrangement joins TRBV30 to TRBJ1-2; D gene unclear. Material for sequencing was peripheral blood. The CDR3 here is CAWRGQEPMLYGYTF. The CDR3 DNA reads TGTGCCTGGAGAGGCCAGGAACCGATGTTATATGGCTACACCTTC.